What follows are 4 T cell receptor beta chains derived from one specimen sequenced in a study of blood T cells in healthy people across ages. Primed by a sample-barcoded 5' primer and a J-beta primer mix, a second PCR proceeded for 7 to 11 cycles. TCRdb re-called the 5' RACE reads with MiXCR, one entry per CDR3 protein. The data contain more than 1,400,000 distinct CDR3 sequences, around 42% of them singletons. Sequencing was carried out using blood. These receptors all stem from a woman aged 18-29 years in good health.

This sequence joins TRBV28 and TRBJ2-7; D perhaps matches TRBD2 (6 bases). Germline V gives CDR1 MDHEN, CDR2 SYDVKM. Trimming shortened V by 5 bases and J by 0 bases, and 17 bases separated the two germline ends. This CDR3 is built from 16 residues. The CDR3 region is CASSPRGAGSSYEQYF. The CDR3 DNA reads TGTGCCAGCAGTCCCCGGGGAGCGGGCTCCTCCTACGAGCAGTACTTC.

V gene TRBV30 combines with J gene TRBJ1-5, with D unclear. Germline CDR1 reads GTSNPN; CDR2 reads SVGIG (reference sequence). The CDR3 sequence is 12 residues long. The V end lost 4 bases, the J end lost 6 bases, and 10 bases lay between the germline ends. CDR3 DNA: TGTGCCTGGAATCGGGGTACTCAGCCCCAGCATTTT. This sequence encodes CAWNRGTQPQHF.

This chain's CDR3 is CASRGRLAGDTGELFF. The DNA for the CDR3 is TGTGCCAGCAGGGGGCGACTAGCGGGGGACACCGGGGAGCTGTTTTTT. The rearrangement links TRBV6-1 to TRBJ2-2; TRBD2 matches at 12 bases. Per germline, CDR1 MNHNS and CDR2 SASEGT. The junction had 5 bases not matched to a gene; V was cut back by 6 bases and J by 3 bases. This CDR3 is built from 16 residues.

V usage is TRBV12-3 or TRBV12-4 and J usage is TRBJ1-1; D is ambiguous. The CDR3 consists of 12 residues. V lost 1 base and J 7 bases, leaving 7 bases between the germline ends. The CDR3 bases are TGTGCCAGCAGTTTAGGAAGCGGTGAAGCTTTCTTT. Amino acids: CASSLGSGEAFF.